Following are 21 T cell receptor beta chains from one sample sequenced in a study of T cells in women clearing cervical HPV infection. TCRdb's table, derived via immunoSEQ multiplex PCR, lists solely in-frame clones and lacks some. The sample includes approximately 23,000 clones. The sample was blood buffy coat. These receptors were taken from a woman aged 18 to 75 with a cervical HPV16 infection that either progressed to CIN3+ or cleared (not recorded which).

As for this clone: The read ends 3 residues shy of where the CDR3 ends; the end is completed using the germline J gene. The V and J genes are TRBV6-2 or TRBV6-3 and TRBJ1-1; TRBD1 aligns across 7 bases. Germline V gene data show CDR1 as MNHEY and CDR2 as SVGEGT. V was clipped by 7 bases and J by 1 base; unmatched bases: 3. The CDR3 has 13 residues. The CDR3 loop reads CASIRQGNTEAFF. The CDR3 bases that were read are TGTGCCAGCATTAGACAGGGGAACACTGAA.

A note on this clone: The read finishes 3 residues shy of the CDR3 end, and the germline J gene is used to complete it. This chain connects TRBV18 to TRBJ1-2, with a possible D match to TRBD1 (5 bases). Germline-derived CDR1 and CDR2 are KGHSH and LQKENI. V lost 3 bases, J lost 6 bases, and 20 bases lay in between. This CDR3 contains 16 residues. CDR3 DNA (partial): TGTGCCAGCTCACCGGGGCCTTCCCCCCGGGGGAATGGC. It specifies CASSPGPSPRGNG. The CDR3, in full, reads CASSPGPSPRGNGYTF.

Details on this clone: The read halts 3 residues ahead of the CDR3 end, with the missing end drawn from the germline J gene. V is TRBV7-3 and J is TRBJ2-1; possibly TRBD1 for D (6 bases). The CDR3 is 15 amino acids. Deletions cut 2 bases from V and 0 bases from J, with 8 bases between. Germline V gene sequence: CDR1 SGHTA, CDR2 FQGTGA. The DNA read from the CDR3 is TGTGCCAGCAGCTTAGGGGGCAACTCCTACAATGAG. Encoded protein: CASSLGGNSYNE. The entire CDR3 is CASSLGGNSYNEQFF.

As concerns this clone: Sequencing ends 3 residues short of the CDR3 end; the germline J gene provides the rest. The gene calls are TRBV7-9 and TRBJ2-1, with 11 bases that match TRBD1. The CDR3 has 15 residues. CDR1 is SEHNR, CDR2 FQNEAQ, per germline (reference sequence). V lost 5 bases and J lost 4; bases outside the gene matches: 4. This CDR3 is CASSTGTGGYNEQFF. CDR3 bases read: TGTGCCAGCAGCACCGGGACAGGGGGTTACAATGAG. Based on the CDR3 plus reference TRBV7-9 and TRBJ2-1, the full variable domain is DTGVSQNPRHKITKRGQNVTFRCDPISEHNRLYWYRQTLGQGPEFLTYFQNEAQLEKSRLLSDRFSAERPKGSFSTLEIQRTEQGDSAMYLCASSTGTGGYNEQFFGPGTRLTVL.

Note on this clone: The observed sequence ends 3 residues before the CDR3 terminus, with the missing tail filled in from the germline J gene. This chain connects TRBV5-1 to TRBJ2-7; a weak D match, TRBD1 (6 bases). The CDR3 covers 15 residues. CDR1 and CDR2 from the germline V gene are SGHRS and YFSETQ. V dropped 0 bases and J dropped 0 bases, with 10 bases sitting between them. Incomplete CDR3 DNA: TGCGCCAGCAGCTTGGTACAGGGCAGCTCCTACGAG. This codes for CASSLVQGSSYE. In full, the CDR3 is CASSLVQGSSYEQYF.

Of note for this clone: The DNA ends 3 residues before the CDR3 does, and the rest of the CDR3 is filled in from the germline J gene. Other DNA sequences in the sample encode the same CDR3. The rearrangement links TRBV5-6 to TRBJ2-1; D may be TRBD1 (6 bases). Trimming removed 0 bases at V and 2 bases at J, with 9 bases between. This CDR3 is built from 15 residues. Per the germline V gene, CDR1 is SGHDT and CDR2 is YYEEEE. The CDR3 bases that were read are TGTGCCAGCAGCTTGGACAGGGCCCCCTACAATGAG. Amino acids: CASSLDRAPYNE. In full, the CDR3 is CASSLDRAPYNEQFF.

As for this clone: The read falls 3 residues short of the CDR3 end, and the missing part is taken from the germline J gene. J is TRBJ2-1 and V is TRBV20-1; D is perhaps TRBD1 (5 bases). Germline assignment: CDR1 DFQATT and CDR2 SNEGSKA (reference sequence). The CDR3 is made up of 14 amino acids. The ends were cut back, 2 bases at V and 7 bases at J, with 15 bases in the middle. The CDR3 region is CSARQGRLRNEQFF. CDR3 DNA, as far as it was read: TGCAGTGCTAGACAGGGTCGCTTGAGGAATGAG.

As to this clone: The CDR3 is cut off 3 residues early in the read; its end comes from the germline J gene. This chain uses TRBV5-4 with TRBJ2-5, with TRBD1 as a possible D gene (5 bases). The CDR3 length is 14 residues. V gave up 0 bases and J gave up 5 bases, with 11 bases separating them. Per germline, CDR1 SGHNT and CDR2 YYREEE (reference sequence). This CDR3 reads CASSLDRGTETQYF. The sequenced part of the CDR3 DNA is TGTGCCAGCAGCTTGGATAGGGGTACGGAGACC.

Notes on this clone: With the read ending 3 residues before the CDR3 end, the germline J gene is used to fill in that end. The V and J genes are TRBV2 and TRBJ2-2; 9 positions agree with TRBD2. The germline CDR1 and CDR2 sequences are SNHLY and FYNNEI. This CDR3 contains 14 residues. The junction had 5 bases not matched to a gene; V was cut back by 7 bases and J by 5 bases. This chain's CDR3 is CASNRGLATGELFF. The CDR3 DNA, read in part, is TGTGCCAGCAATCGGGGACTAGCTACCGGGGAG.

On this clone itself: The missing CDR3 end, 3 residues past where the read stops, is filled in from the germline J gene. The J gene is TRBJ2-3, the V gene TRBV18; maybe TRBD1 (5 bases). CDR3 size: 18 residues. Germline assignment: CDR1 KGHSH and CDR2 LQKENI. V lost 2 bases and J 0 bases, leaving 18 bases between the germline ends. The sequenced CDR3 bases are TGTGCCAGCTCACCATCGCGACAGCCGATTTCTAGCACAGATACG. It translates to CASSPSRQPISSTDT. The full-length CDR3 reads as CASSPSRQPISSTDTQYF.

For this clone: The read is 3 residues too short to cover the CDR3 end, so that end is filled in from the germline J gene. The rearrangement joins TRBV7-3 to TRBJ2-1; D gene ambiguous. Germline V lookup: CDR1 SGHTA, CDR2 FQGTGA. V lost 1 base, J lost 5 bases, and 6 bases lay in between. This CDR3 has 13 residues. CDR3 residues: CASSLNQDNEQFF. The covered CDR3 bases are TGTGCCAGCAGCTTAAATCAGGACAATGAG.

As for this clone: The CDR3 end falls 3 residues outside the read, so it is completed with the germline J gene. The chain uses TRBV30 and TRBJ1-4, with D tentatively TRBD1 (5 bases). The CDR3 runs to 14 residues. The V end lost 1 base, the J end lost 8 bases, and 14 bases lay between the germline ends. Germline assignment: CDR1 GTSNPN and CDR2 SVGIG (reference sequence). Partial CDR3 DNA: TGTGCCTGGAGTGAAAGGAGGGGAGGCGAAAAA. This translates into CAWSERRGGEK. The whole CDR3 region reads CAWSERRGGEKLFF.

Of note for this clone: The read ends 3 residues early relative to the CDR3; the germline J gene fills the gap. The rearrangement uses TRBV11-2 and TRBJ2-3; D gene unclear. The V and J ends lost 0 bases and 4 bases respectively, with 5 bases between them. CDR3 length: 13 amino acids. Per germline, CDR1 SGHAT and CDR2 FQNNGV. The CDR3 bases that were read are TGTGCCAGCAGCTTAGAGGCAGCAGATACG. This sequence encodes CASSLEAADT. The entire CDR3 sequence reads CASSLEAADTQYF.

On this clone itself: Coverage ceases 3 residues before the CDR3 finishes, and the germline J gene fills in the end. This chain uses TRBV25-1 with TRBJ2-7, with 7 nucleotides matching TRBD1. This CDR3 has 13 residues. Germline values: CDR1 MGHDK, CDR2 SYGVNS. V dropped 6 bases and J dropped 5; count of bases not matched to a gene: 7. The CDR3 loop reads CASRETGIDEQYF. Partial CDR3 DNA: TGTGCCAGCAGAGAGACAGGGATCGACGAG.

About this clone itself: The read gets to within 3 residues of the CDR3 end, and the germline J gene fills in the rest. This chain connects TRBV2 to TRBJ2-7, with 8 bases that match TRBD2. With V trimmed by 6 bases and J by 2 bases, 6 bases remained unmatched. Per germline, CDR1 SNHLY and CDR2 FYNNEI. The CDR3 covers 14 residues. CDR3 DNA (partial): TGTGCCAGCAGCGGGAGGGGGGGGCCCTACGAG. Protein: CASSGRGGPYE. The full CDR3 protein is CASSGRGGPYEQYF. The full variable domain, its missing parts supplied by reference TRBV2 and TRBJ2-7, is EPEVTQTPSHQVTQMGQEVILRCVPISNHLYFYWYRQILGQKVEFLVSFYNNEISEKSEIFDDQFSVERPDGSNFTLKIRSTKLEDSAMYFCASSGRGGPYEQYFGPGTRLTVT.

About this clone itself: The read gets to within 3 residues of the CDR3 end, and the germline J gene fills in the rest. The rearrangement uses TRBV20-1 and TRBJ2-4; D is possibly TRBD1 or TRBD2 (5 bases each). The CDR3 extends over 13 amino acids. The V and J ends lost 7 bases and 1 base respectively, with 11 bases between them. Germline CDR1 and CDR2: DFQATT and SNEGSKA (reference sequence). The covered CDR3 bases are TGCAGTGGAGGGGTCCTGGCCAAAAACATT. Its translation is CSGGVLAKNI. The complete CDR3 sequence is CSGGVLAKNIQYF.

As to this clone: One junction end does not reproduce the germline sequence, and a read error may be involved. The CDR3 end is not reached by the read, which stops 3 residues before it; the germline J gene fills it in. The chain combines TRBV7-7 with TRBJ2-5; 12 nucleotides match TRBD1. Germline loops: CDR1 SSHAT, CDR2 FNYEAQ (reference sequence). The CDR3 sequence is 15 residues long. CDR3 DNA, as far as it was read: TGTGCTAGCAGCCTCGGGACAGGGGGCCGGGAGACC. Protein: CASSLGTGGRET. The entire CDR3 reads CASSLGTGGRETQYF.

In terms of frequency, this clone is medium-sized. The CDR3 extends 3 residues past the end of the read, so its final part is completed from the germline J gene. The chain links TRBV7-2 to TRBJ2-5, with 8 nucleotides matching TRBD1. J lost 4 bases, V lost 0 bases, and 1 base had no gene match. The CDR3 contains 14 residues. Germline assignment: CDR1 SGHTA and CDR2 FQGNSA. The sequenced CDR3 bases are TGTGCCAGCAGCTTAGCACAGGGGGGAGAGACC. As protein: CASSLAQGGET. The entire CDR3 sequence reads CASSLAQGGETQYF.

Worth noting for this clone: The read ends 3 residues early relative to the CDR3; the germline J gene fills the gap. The J gene is TRBJ1-5, the V gene TRBV7-8; tentative D call: TRBD1 (6 bases). The length of the CDR3 is 15 residues. The V gene lost 1 base and the J gene lost 5 bases, with 12 bases spanning the gap. Germline loops: CDR1 SGHVS, CDR2 FQNEAQ. The CDR3 bases that were read are TGTGCCAGCAGCTTAGGACAGGCTAACCATCAGCCC. Encoded protein: CASSLGQANHQP. In full, the CDR3 reads CASSLGQANHQPQHF.

Worth noting for this clone: The read ends 3 residues shy of where the CDR3 ends; the end is completed using the germline J gene. This chain links TRBV19 with TRBJ2-1; 11 bases match TRBD2. The germline gives CDR1 LNHDA, CDR2 SQIVND (reference sequence). The junction had 7 bases not matched to a gene; V was cut back by 5 bases and J by 4 bases. CDR3 size: 16 residues. CDR3 DNA (partial): TGTGCCAGTAGTCCCCTGGGACTAGCGGATTACAATGAG. This sequence encodes CASSPLGLADYNE. From start to end, the CDR3 is CASSPLGLADYNEQFF.

A remark on this clone: The read finishes 3 residues shy of the CDR3 end, and the germline J gene is used to complete it. This sequence joins TRBV20-1 and TRBJ2-1, with a weak D call TRBD2 (6 bases). Germline V CDR1 and CDR2: DFQATT, SNEGSKA (reference sequence). This CDR3 spans 13 amino acids. Deletions cut 6 bases from V and 9 bases from J, with 18 bases between. CDR3 DNA (partial): TGCAGTGCCAGCGGCGGGGTCCAGGGTGAG. Translating gives CSASGGVQGE. From start to end, the CDR3 is CSASGGVQGEQFF.